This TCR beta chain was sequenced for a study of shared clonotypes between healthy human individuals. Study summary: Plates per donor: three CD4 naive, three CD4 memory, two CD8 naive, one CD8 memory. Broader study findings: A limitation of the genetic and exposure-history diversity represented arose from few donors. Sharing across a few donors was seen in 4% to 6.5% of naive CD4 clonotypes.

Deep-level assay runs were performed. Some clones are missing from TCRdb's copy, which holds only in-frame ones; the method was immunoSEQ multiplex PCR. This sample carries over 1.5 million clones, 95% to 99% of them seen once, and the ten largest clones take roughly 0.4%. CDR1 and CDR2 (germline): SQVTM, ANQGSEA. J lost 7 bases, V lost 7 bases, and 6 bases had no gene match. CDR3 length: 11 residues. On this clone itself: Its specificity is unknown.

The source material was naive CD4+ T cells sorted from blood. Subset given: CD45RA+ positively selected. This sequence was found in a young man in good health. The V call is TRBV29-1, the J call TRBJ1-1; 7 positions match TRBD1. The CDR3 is CSGYQGGEAFF. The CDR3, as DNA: TGCAGCGGATATCAGGGGGGTGAAGCTTTCTTT.